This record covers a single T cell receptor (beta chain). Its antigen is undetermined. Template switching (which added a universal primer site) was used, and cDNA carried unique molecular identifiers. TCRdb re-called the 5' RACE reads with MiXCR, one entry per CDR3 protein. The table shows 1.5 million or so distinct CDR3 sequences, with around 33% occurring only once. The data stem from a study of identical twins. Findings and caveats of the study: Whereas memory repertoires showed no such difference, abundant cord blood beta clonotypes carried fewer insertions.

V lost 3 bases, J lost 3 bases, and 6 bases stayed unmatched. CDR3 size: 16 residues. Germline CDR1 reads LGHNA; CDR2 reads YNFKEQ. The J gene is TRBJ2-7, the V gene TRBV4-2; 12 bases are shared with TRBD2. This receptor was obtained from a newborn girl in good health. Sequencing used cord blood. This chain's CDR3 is CASSQEGLAGHYEQYF. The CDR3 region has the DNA TGTGCCAGCAGCCAGGAGGGACTAGCGGGCCACTACGAGCAGTACTTC.